Listed below are T cell receptor beta chains from one sample, sequenced in a study of Ad26.COV2.S vaccination and SARS-CoV-2 variants. Clones were sequenced by immunoSEQ multiplex PCR, and TCRdb holds only the in-frame ones, with some missing. The table includes about 680,000 clones, 70% to 90% detected once. Sequencing used peripheral blood, obtained in a trial of Ad26.COV2.S vaccine versus placebo. All receptors derive from a person aged 18-65 years who received the Ad26.COV2.S COVID-19 vaccine or a placebo. Each CDR3 is given with its conserved first and last residue. The D gene is left open where the match is weak. Size is omitted from some rows. Given values are once, few, many or a class for expanded clones.

>-|-|TRBV18|TRBJ1-5
CASSLYNQPQHF
TGTGCCAGCTCACTCTACAATCAGCCCCAGCATTTT
>TRBD1|once|TRBV5-4|TRBJ2-1
CASSLTGTGSGWDNEQFF
TGTGCCAGCAGCTTGACCGGGACAGGGTCAGGGTGGGACAATGAGCAGTTCTTC
>TRBD1|-|TRBV5-8|TRBJ2-1
CASSLGGQGYNEQFF
TGTGCCAGCAGCTTGGGTGGACAGGGATACAATGAGCAGTTCTTC
>-|-|TRBV6-2/TRBV6-3|TRBJ1-4
CASSSGAATNEKLFF
TGTGCCAGCAGTTCAGGGGCTGCGACTAATGAAAAACTGTTTTTT
>-|-|TRBV24-1|TRBJ2-2
CATSDFDGGITGELFF
TGTGCCACCAGTGATTTTGATGGGGGTATCACCGGGGAGCTGTTTTTT
>-|-|TRBV6-6|TRBJ2-2
CASSYSYRENTGELFF
TGTGCCAGCAGTTACTCTTACAGGGAGAACACCGGGGAGCTGTTTTTT
>-|-|TRBV7-2|TRBJ2-7
CASSLGASQVYEQYF
TGTGCCAGCAGCTTAGGGGCCTCTCAAGTCTACGAGCAGTACTTC
>TRBD2|-|TRBV5-4|TRBJ2-5
CASSSGAGEGSKTQYF
TGTGCCAGCAGCTCGGGAGCGGGAGAGGGGAGCAAGACCCAGTACTTC
>TRBD2|-|TRBV30|TRBJ2-2
CAWSVGLAGVTGELFF
TGTGCCTGGAGTGTCGGACTAGCGGGAGTAACCGGGGAGCTGTTTTTT
>-|-|TRBV5-1|TRBJ1-2
CASSLAMAANYGYTF
TGCGCCAGCAGCTTGGCCATGGCGGCGAACTATGGCTACACCTTC
>TRBD2|-|TRBV6-1|TRBJ2-1
CASSEAIGGAYNEQFF
TGTGCCAGCAGTGAAGCTATCGGGGGGGCCTACAATGAGCAGTTCTTC
>TRBD2|once|TRBV24-1|TRBJ2-5
CATSDLAGGIAGETQYF
TGTGCCACCAGTGACCTAGCGGGAGGTATTGCGGGAGAGACCCAGTACTTC
>TRBD1|-|TRBV19|TRBJ1-1
CASSIGRGREMNTEAFF
TGTGCCAGTAGTATAGGCAGGGGGCGGGAGATGAACACTGAAGCTTTCTTT
>TRBD2|-|TRBV7-2|TRBJ2-3
CASSLGSGLDPPQTQYF
TGTGCCAGCAGCTTGGGATCGGGACTAGATCCCCCGCAAACGCAGTATTTT
>-|-|TRBV15|TRBJ2-3
CATSRDWQITDTQYF
TGTGCCACCAGCAGAGATTGGCAGATCACAGATACGCAGTATTTT
>-|many|TRBV19|TRBJ1-4
CASISPGLNEKLFF
TGTGCCAGTATCTCACCGGGACTTAATGAAAAACTGTTTTTT
>-|once|TRBV5-5|TRBJ1-2
CASSLFRGGSNYGYTF
TGTGCCAGCAGCCTGTTCCGTGGGGGTTCTAACTATGGCTACACCTTC
>-|-|TRBV4-3|TRBJ2-2
CASSQPGHPNTGELFF
TGCGCCAGCAGCCAACCGGGACATCCGAACACCGGGGAGCTGTTTTTT
>TRBD2|-|TRBV7-3|TRBJ2-2
CASSFGLAGGLNTGELFF
TGTGCCAGCAGCTTCGGACTAGCGGGGGGCCTGAACACCGGGGAGCTGTTTTTT
>-|-|TRBV15|TRBJ1-5
CATSDGINQPQHF
TGTGCCACCAGCGACGGTATCAATCAGCCCCAGCATTTT
>-|-|TRBV30|TRBJ1-6
CAWSVPPRAIISPLHF
TGTGCCTGGAGTGTACCCCCCAGGGCGATAATTTCACCCCTCCACTTT
>-|-|TRBV7-3|TRBJ2-2
CASSLRMAGELFF
TGTGCCAGCAGCCTCCGCATGGCCGGGGAGCTGTTTTTT
>-|-|TRBV18|TRBJ2-7
CASSPDRLSSYEQYF
TGTGCCAGCTCACCAGATCGGCTCTCTAGCTACGAGCAGTACTTC
>-|few|TRBV9|TRBJ2-7
CASSVGRANYEQYF
TGTGCCAGCAGCGTAGGAAGGGCGAACTACGAGCAGTACTTC
>-|-|TRBV19|TRBJ1-1
CAISSGNTEAFF
TGTGCCATCTCATCAGGGAACACTGAAGCTTTCTTT
>TRBD1|-|TRBV6-1|TRBJ1-2
CASSEAYRGVGYGYTF
TGTGCCAGCAGTGAAGCCTACAGGGGGGTGGGTTATGGCTACACCTTC